The sequence of this TCR beta chain was determined in a study of blood T cell repertoires in COVID-19. Under the authors' procedure: Amplified reference gene primers provided the basis for estimating nucleated cell counts. Here immunoSEQ multiplex PCR was the method, and the copy in TCRdb shows in-frame clones only, minus some. For V, J and clone size, that table is used; D and trimming come from the DNA. The table has 160,000 or so clones, more than 65% seen once. This CDR3 comprises 14 residues. The V segment lost 4 bases and the J segment 6 bases; nucleotides outside the gene matches: 6. Germline V CDR1 and CDR2: SGHTA, FQGNSA.

The clonotype originates from a woman aged 40-49 years with acute COVID-19. The chain recombines TRBV7-2 with TRBJ1-2; 9 positions match TRBD1. The sample taken for sequencing was PBMCs or T cells enriched from blood (not recorded which). CDR3 residues: CASSSGQGWDGYTF. In DNA form, the CDR3 reads TGTGCCAGCAGCTCAGGACAGGGGTGGGATGGCTACACCTTC.